This T cell receptor beta chain appears in the sequencing data of a study of blood T cell repertoires in COVID-19. The overall study: COVID-19 samples from acute and convalescent phases originated in the United States, Italy and Spain. The cDNA or gDNA used as material had been derived from T cells, B-cell-depleted T cells, or PBMCs.

The V and J ends lost 1 base and 1 base, in that order; junction bases with no gene match: 1. The CDR3 runs 15 residues. Per the germline V gene, CDR1 is SNHLY and CDR2 is FYNNEI. As originally analysed: Reference gene primer amplification gave nucleated cell count estimates. Libraries were prepared by immunoSEQ multiplex PCR; TCRdb keeps only in-frame clonotypes and omits some of them. V and J calls and clone size come straight from that table; D and trimming were deduced from the DNA. In the table there are around 70,000 clones, more than 85% of which are singletons. The sequence was collected from a man in his fifties or sixties with acute or convalescent COVID-19. What was sequenced was peripheral blood. The chain joins TRBV2 to TRBJ1-5; TRBD1 matches 7 bases. For the CDR3, the DNA is TGTGCCAGCAGTGAAGACAGGGGAAGCAATCAGCCCCAGCATTTT. Translating it yields CASSEDRGSNQPQHF.